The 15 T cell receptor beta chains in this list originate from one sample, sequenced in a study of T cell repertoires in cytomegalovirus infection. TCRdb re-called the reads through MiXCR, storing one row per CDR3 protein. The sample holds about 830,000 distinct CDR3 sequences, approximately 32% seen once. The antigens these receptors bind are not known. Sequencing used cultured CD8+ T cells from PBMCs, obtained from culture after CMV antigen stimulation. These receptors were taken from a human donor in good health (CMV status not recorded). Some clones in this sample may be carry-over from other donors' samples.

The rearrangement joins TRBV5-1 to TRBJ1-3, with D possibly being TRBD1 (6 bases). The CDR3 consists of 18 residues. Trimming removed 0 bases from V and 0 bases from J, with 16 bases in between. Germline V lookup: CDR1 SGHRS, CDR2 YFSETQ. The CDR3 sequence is CASSLASGQLTSGNTIYF. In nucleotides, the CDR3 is TGCGCCAGCAGCTTGGCCTCAGGACAGCTTACCTCTGGAAACACCATATATTTT.

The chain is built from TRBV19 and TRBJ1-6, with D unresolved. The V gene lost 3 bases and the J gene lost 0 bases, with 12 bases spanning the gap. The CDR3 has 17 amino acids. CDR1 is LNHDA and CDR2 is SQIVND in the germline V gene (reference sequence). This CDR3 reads CASSMGEQSSYNSPLHF. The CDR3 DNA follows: TGTGCCAGTAGTATGGGAGAACAGAGCTCCTATAATTCACCCCTCCACTTT.

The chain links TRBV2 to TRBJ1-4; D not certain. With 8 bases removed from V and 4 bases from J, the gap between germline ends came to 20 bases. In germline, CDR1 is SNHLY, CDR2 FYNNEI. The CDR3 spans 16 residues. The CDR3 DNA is TGTGCCAGCCTGGATTATGGGAGTCTTAATAATGAAAAACTGTTTTTT. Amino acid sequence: CASLDYGSLNNEKLFF.

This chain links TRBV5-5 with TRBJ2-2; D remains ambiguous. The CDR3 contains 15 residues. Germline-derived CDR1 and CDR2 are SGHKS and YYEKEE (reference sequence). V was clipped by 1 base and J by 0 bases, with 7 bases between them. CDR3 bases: TGTGCCAGCAGCTTGATACATCCGAACACCGGGGAGCTGTTTTTT. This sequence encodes CASSLIHPNTGELFF.

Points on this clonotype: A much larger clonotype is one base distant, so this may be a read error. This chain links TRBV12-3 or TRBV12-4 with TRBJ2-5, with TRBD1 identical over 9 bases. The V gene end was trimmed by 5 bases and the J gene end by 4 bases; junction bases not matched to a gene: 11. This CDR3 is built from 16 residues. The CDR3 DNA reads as TGTGCCAGCAGTCATCGACAGGGGGAGCGGGCAGAGACCCAGTACTTC. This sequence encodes CASSHRQGERAETQYF.

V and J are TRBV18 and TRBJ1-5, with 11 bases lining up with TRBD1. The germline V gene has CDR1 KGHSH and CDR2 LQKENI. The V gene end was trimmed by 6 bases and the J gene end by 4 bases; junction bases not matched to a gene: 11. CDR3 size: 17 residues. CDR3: CASSPGTGGQWNQPQHF. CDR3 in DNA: TGTGCCAGCTCGCCAGGGACAGGGGGTCAGTGGAATCAGCCCCAGCATTTT.

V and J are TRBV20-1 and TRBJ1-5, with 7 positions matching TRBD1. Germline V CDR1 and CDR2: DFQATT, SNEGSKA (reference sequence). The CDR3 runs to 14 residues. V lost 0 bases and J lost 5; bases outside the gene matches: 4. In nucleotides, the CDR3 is TGCAGTGCTAGAGATTCAGGGGGATATCAGCCCCAGCATTTT. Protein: CSARDSGGYQPQHF.

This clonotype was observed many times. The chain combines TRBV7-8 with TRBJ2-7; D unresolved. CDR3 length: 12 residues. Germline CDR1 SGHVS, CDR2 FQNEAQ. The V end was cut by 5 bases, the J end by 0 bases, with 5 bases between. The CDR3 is CASSRLSYEQYV. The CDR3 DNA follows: TGTGCCAGCAGCCGTCTCTCCTACGAGCAGTACGTC.

As DNA, the CDR3 is TGCGCCAGCAGCCAAGCGCCCGGGACAAATGAGCAGTTCTTC. Protein: CASSQAPGTNEQFF. This chain joins TRBV4-1 and TRBJ2-1; perhaps TRBD1 as D (6 bases). The CDR3 has 14 amino acids. Trimming left V 1 base short and J 7 bases short, with 11 bases between. CDR1 and CDR2 from the germline V gene are MGHRA and YSYEKL.

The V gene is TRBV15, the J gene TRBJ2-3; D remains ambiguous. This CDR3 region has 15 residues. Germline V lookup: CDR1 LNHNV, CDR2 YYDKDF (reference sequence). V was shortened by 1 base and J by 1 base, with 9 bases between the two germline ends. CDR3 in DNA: TGTGCCACCAGCAGAGGAGAAGGCGGCACAGATACGCAGTATTTT. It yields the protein CATSRGEGGTDTQYF. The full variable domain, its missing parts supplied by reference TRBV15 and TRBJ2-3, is DAMVIQNPRYQVTQFGKPVTLSCSQTLNHNVMYWYQQKSSQAPKLLFHYYDKDFNNEADTPDNFQSRRPNTSFCFLDIRSPGLGDTAMYLCATSRGEGGTDTQYFGPGTRLTVL.

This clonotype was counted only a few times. The CDR3 region is CASCPGVNTEAFF. The DNA of the CDR3 is TGTGCCAGCTGCCCAGGGGTCAATACTGAAGCTTTCTTT. The gene calls are TRBV12-3 or TRBV12-4 and TRBJ1-1; maybe TRBD1 (6 bases). V lost 8 bases to trimming and J lost 5 bases, with 15 bases between them. This CDR3 has 13 amino acids.

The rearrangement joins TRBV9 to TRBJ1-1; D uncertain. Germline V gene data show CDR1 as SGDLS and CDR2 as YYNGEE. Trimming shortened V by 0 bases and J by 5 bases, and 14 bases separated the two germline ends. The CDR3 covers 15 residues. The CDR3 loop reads CASSVGTQARTEAFF. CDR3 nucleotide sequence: TGTGCCAGCAGCGTAGGGACCCAAGCCCGTACTGAAGCTTTCTTT. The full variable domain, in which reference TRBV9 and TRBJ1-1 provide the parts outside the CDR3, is DSGVTQTPKHLITATGQRVTLRCSPRSGDLSVYWYQQSLDQGLQFLIQYYNGEERAKGNILERFSAQQFPDLHSELNLSSLELGDSALYFCASSVGTQARTEAFFGQGTRLTVV.

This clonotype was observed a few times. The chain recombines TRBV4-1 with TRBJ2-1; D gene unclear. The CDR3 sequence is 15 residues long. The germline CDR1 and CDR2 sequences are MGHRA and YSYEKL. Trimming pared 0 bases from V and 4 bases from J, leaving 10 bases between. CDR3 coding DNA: TGCGCCAGCAGCCAAGAAAAAACAGATTACAATGAGCAGTTCTTC. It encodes CASSQEKTDYNEQFF.

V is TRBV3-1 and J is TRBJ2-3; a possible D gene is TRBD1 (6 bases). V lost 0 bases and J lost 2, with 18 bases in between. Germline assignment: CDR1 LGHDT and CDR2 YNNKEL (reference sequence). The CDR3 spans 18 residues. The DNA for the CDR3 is TGTGCCAGCAGCCAAGAGAGCGCCTTGGACAGCCTCACAGATACGCAGTATTTT. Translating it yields CASSQESALDSLTDTQYF.

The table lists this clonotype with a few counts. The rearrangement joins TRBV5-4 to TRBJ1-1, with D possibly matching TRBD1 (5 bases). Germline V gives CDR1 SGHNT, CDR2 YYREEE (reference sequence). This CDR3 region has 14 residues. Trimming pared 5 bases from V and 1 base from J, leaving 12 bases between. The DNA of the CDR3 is TGTGCCAGCAGAAAGCCAGGGACGAACACTGAAGCTTTCTTT. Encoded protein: CASRKPGTNTEAFF.